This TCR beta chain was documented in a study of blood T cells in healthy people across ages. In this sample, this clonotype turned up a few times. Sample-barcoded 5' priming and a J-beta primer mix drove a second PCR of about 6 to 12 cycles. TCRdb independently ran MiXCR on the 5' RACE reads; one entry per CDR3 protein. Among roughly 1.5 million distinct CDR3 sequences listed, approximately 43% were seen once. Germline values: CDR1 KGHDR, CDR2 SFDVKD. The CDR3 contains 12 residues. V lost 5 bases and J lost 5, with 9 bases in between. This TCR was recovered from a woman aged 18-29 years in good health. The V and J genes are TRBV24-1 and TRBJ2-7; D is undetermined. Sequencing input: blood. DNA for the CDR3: TGTGCCACCAGTGGCGCAGGCAACGAGCAGTACTTC. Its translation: CATSGAGNEQYF.